What follows is one T cell receptor (beta chain) and its context. Its antigen is unknown. The entry originates in a study of OX40 agonist ivuxolimab in advanced cancers. Study information: Patients were dosed with the agonistic anti-OX40 (CD134) antibody ivuxolimab. General study findings and limits: Average numbers of expanded clones were greater in CD8+ T cells than in CD4+.

Produced via immunoSEQ multiplex PCR; TCRdb's table is partial and in-frame only. The sample lists tens of thousands of clones; approximately 90% were seen once. J was trimmed by 6 bases and V by 6 bases; bases with no gene match: 11. The germline V gene has CDR1 SGHRS and CDR2 YFSETQ. This CDR3 region has 16 residues. V and J are TRBV5-1 and TRBJ1-6; TRBD1 matches at 8 bases. The sequences come from CD4+ or CD8+ T cells sorted from blood, collected in a trial of the OX40 agonist ivuxolimab. This receptor was identified in an adult with an advanced solid tumor such as melanoma, head and neck, liver or kidney cancer. The chain's CDR3 is CASTIGPGQGNSPLHF. The DNA of the CDR3 is TGCGCCAGCACCATAGGGCCTGGACAGGGTAATTCACCCCTCCACTTT.